The 30 T cell receptor beta chains listed next were all sequenced from one sample in a study of blood T cells in healthy people across ages. Together with a sample-barcoded 5' primer, a J-beta primer mix was included in a second PCR lasting about 6 to 11 cycles. One entry per CDR3 protein, called by TCRdb with MiXCR from the 5' RACE reads. The sample lists 780,000 or so distinct CDR3 sequences; about 48% were seen once. Material: blood. The receptors stem from a man older than 75 in good health.

The rearrangement uses TRBV7-2 and TRBJ2-3; D may be TRBD2 (6 bases). Trimming took off 1 base at V and 8 bases at J, with 16 bases between the two ends. The CDR3 consists of 15 residues. CDR1 and CDR2 from the germline V gene are SGHTA and FQGNSA. As DNA, the CDR3 is TGTGCCAGCAGCTTAGGACGGAGGGACTGGAGTACGCAGTATTTT. Protein product: CASSLGRRDWSTQYF.

The gene calls are TRBV4-2 and TRBJ1-4, with a possible D match to TRBD1 (5 bases). The germline gives CDR1 LGHNA, CDR2 YNFKEQ. The CDR3 has 14 residues. V shed 1 base and J shed 8 bases, with 11 bases lying between them. CDR3 DNA sequence: TGTGCCAGCAGCCAAGGGCAGGGAAAGGAAAAACTGTTTTTT. Residues: CASSQGQGKEKLFF.

A few counts support this clonotype. The CDR3 sequence: CASSTRDRRYEQYF. DNA of the CDR3: TGTGCCAGCAGCACCAGGGACAGGCGTTACGAGCAGTACTTC. J is TRBJ2-7 and V is TRBV9; 8 nucleotides match TRBD1. The V gene's germline CDR1 is SGDLS and CDR2 YYNGEE. The CDR3 is 14 residues long. V dropped 4 bases and J dropped 4; count of bases not matched to a gene: 7. Full variable domain (rest looked up from reference TRBV9 and TRBJ2-7): DSGVTQTPKHLITATGQRVTLRCSPRSGDLSVYWYQQSLDQGLQFLIQYYNGEERAKGNILERFSAQQFPDLHSELNLSSLELGDSALYFCASSTRDRRYEQYFGPGTRLTVT.

In its sample, this clonotype was seen a few times. This rearrangement joins TRBV6-2 or TRBV6-3 to TRBJ2-7; 8 nucleotides line up with TRBD1. Germline CDR1 and CDR2: MNHEY and SVGEGT. After removal of 5 bases from V and 3 bases from J, the junction contained 9 bases not matched to a gene. The CDR3 sequence is 15 residues long. CDR3 nucleotide sequence: TGTGCCAGCAGTGGTAGGGCAGGGGGCAGCTACGAGCAGTACTTC. It codes for CASSGRAGGSYEQYF.

V and J are TRBV7-8 and TRBJ1-4, with D uncertain. Germline CDR1 is SGHVS and CDR2 is FQNEAQ. This CDR3 is built from 14 residues. Trimming removed 7 bases at V and 6 bases at J, with 15 bases between. CDR3 in DNA: TGTGCCAGCATGCTGGGAGGGTATGATGAAAAACTGTTTTTT. Its protein is CASMLGGYDEKLFF.

The J gene is TRBJ2-7, the V gene TRBV6-1; TRBD2 is a possible D gene (7 bases). The CDR3 runs to 15 residues. From germline, CDR1 is MNHNS and CDR2 SASEGT. The ends were cut back, 4 bases at V and 0 bases at J, with 13 bases in the middle. CDR3 coding DNA: TGTGCCAGCAGTGTTGGGGGGGCTAGCTCCTACGAGCAGTACTTC. Translation: CASSVGGASSYEQYF.

The J gene is TRBJ2-1, the V gene TRBV20-1, with 7 bases lining up with TRBD1. The CDR3 is made up of 15 amino acids. CDR1 and CDR2 (germline): DFQATT, SNEGSKA (reference sequence). The trim removed 1 base at V and 0 bases at J, leaving 3 bases unmatched. In DNA, the CDR3 is TGCAGTGCTAGAGGACAGGGACACTCCTACAATGAGCAGTTCTTC. Translating gives CSARGQGHSYNEQFF.

The chain joins TRBV5-1 to TRBJ2-7, with 7 bases lining up with TRBD1. This CDR3 is 15 amino acids long. J lost 1 base, V lost 2 bases, and 6 bases had no gene match. In germline, CDR1 is SGHRS, CDR2 YFSETQ. The CDR3 sequence: CASSLEQGPSYEQYF. In DNA form, the CDR3 reads TGCGCCAGCAGCTTAGAACAGGGGCCTTCCTACGAGCAGTACTTC.

This clonotype was recorded a few times. CDR3 DNA sequence: TGCAGCGTTCGACAGGGGTTTTCGACCGGGGAGCTGTTTTTT. Amino acids: CSVRQGFSTGELFF. The chain carries TRBV29-1 and TRBJ2-2, with 8 bases that match TRBD1. CDR1 SQVTM and CDR2 ANQGSEA come from the germline V gene. The CDR3 extends over 14 amino acids. V was pared by 5 bases and J by 5 bases, with 7 bases of the junction left unmatched.

A few counts support this clonotype. J is TRBJ1-4 and V is TRBV5-1, with TRBD1 matching 7 bases. V lost 4 bases to trimming and J lost 2 bases; unmatched junction nucleotides: 5. Looked up from germline, CDR1 is SGHRS and CDR2 is YFSETQ. This CDR3 spans 15 amino acids. The CDR3 region is CASSLRGGTNEKLFF. The CDR3 nucleotides are TGCGCCAGCAGCCTACGAGGGGGCACTAATGAAAAACTGTTTTTT.

J is TRBJ1-5 and V is TRBV4-1; 7 nucleotides line up with TRBD1. There are 18 residues in the CDR3. The germline V gene has CDR1 MGHRA and CDR2 YSYEKL. Trimming cost V 1 base and J 3 bases; bases outside gene matches: 12. In DNA form, the CDR3 reads TGCGCCAGCAGCCAAGTATTAATCCCCAGGGGGTACAATCAGCCCCAGCATTTT. Translating it yields CASSQVLIPRGYNQPQHF.

V and J are TRBV29-1 and TRBJ2-3; D not resolved. The V and J ends lost 1 base and 3 bases respectively, with 8 bases between them. CDR1 is SQVTM and CDR2 is ANQGSEA in the germline V gene. The CDR3 extends over 13 amino acids. The CDR3 sequence is CSVEGRLTDTQYF. Written as DNA, the CDR3 is TGCAGCGTTGAAGGGCGACTGACAGATACGCAGTATTTT.

This chain uses TRBV7-2 with TRBJ2-4; D remains unclear. With the DNA end fitting TRBJ2-7 better, the J assignment may be wrong. The CDR3 sequence is 15 residues long. Germline V gives CDR1 SGHTA, CDR2 FQGNSA. The CDR3 is CASSLNGMQGAEQYF. DNA of the CDR3: TGTGCCAGCAGCTTAAATGGGATGCAAGGAGCCGAGCAGTACTTC.

The chain is built from TRBV24-1 and TRBJ2-5; 8 bases agree with TRBD1. V gave up 3 bases and J gave up 1 base; unmatched junction bases: 3. The length of the CDR3 is 15 residues. CDR1 and CDR2 from the germline V gene are KGHDR and SFDVKD. The CDR3 region is CATSDQDRAQETQYF. The CDR3 nucleotides are TGTGCCACCAGTGATCAGGACAGGGCCCAAGAGACCCAGTACTTC.

This clonotype was seen a few times. The chain has TRBV20-1 and TRBJ2-7, with 10 bases lining up with TRBD1. CDR3 length equals 15 residues. Germline V gene sequence: CDR1 DFQATT, CDR2 SNEGSKA (reference sequence). After removal of 5 bases from V and 3 bases from J, the junction contained 10 bases not matched to a gene. CDR3 residues: CSAERPGQGYYEQYF. Written as DNA, the CDR3 is TGCAGTGCTGAAAGACCGGGACAGGGGTACTACGAGCAGTACTTC.

This chain links TRBV7-3 with TRBJ1-2; no definite D call. CDR3 length: 15 amino acids. V was cut by 1 base and J by 0 bases, with 9 bases left in between. Germline CDR1 SGHTA, CDR2 FQGTGA. CDR3 sequence: CASSLNSISNYGYTF. The CDR3 DNA sequence: TGTGCCAGCAGCTTAAATAGCATTTCTAACTATGGCTACACCTTC.

The J gene is TRBJ2-1, the V gene TRBV20-1, with 7 bases fitting TRBD1. Trimming took 3 bases from V and 9 from J; bases not matched to a gene: 11. The germline gives CDR1 DFQATT, CDR2 SNEGSKA (reference sequence). This CDR3 spans 14 amino acids. CDR3 DNA sequence: TGCAGTGCTAGCGCAGAAGACAGGGATGGTGAGCAGTTCTTC. Its protein product is CSASAEDRDGEQFF.

The rearrangement uses TRBV29-1 and TRBJ2-7; D unresolved. The CDR3 contains 13 residues. Germline lookup yields CDR1 SQVTM and CDR2 ANQGSEA. Trimming removed 1 base from V and 7 bases from J, with 14 bases in between. CDR3 sequence (DNA): TGCAGCGTTGAAGGAGGTCGGAACAATGAGCAGTACTTC. It encodes CSVEGGRNNEQYF.

This clonotype was observed once. The chain links TRBV27 to TRBJ2-3, with 10 positions matching TRBD1. V lost 6 bases and J lost 7; bases outside the gene matches: 7. The CDR3 consists of 14 residues. Germline V gene lookup returns CDR1 MNHEY and CDR2 SMNVEV (reference sequence). Here the CDR3 reads CASRPGQGPYTQYF. CDR3 bases: TGTGCCAGCAGACCGGGACAGGGGCCTTATACGCAGTATTTT.

The chain carries TRBV3-1 and TRBJ1-2; D might be TRBD1 (6 bases). CDR1 is LGHDT and CDR2 is YNNKEL in the germline V gene (reference sequence). The CDR3 length is 14 residues. Between the trimmed V and J ends, which lost 4 bases and 4 bases, there was a span of 13 bases. The CDR3, as DNA: TGTGCCAGCAGCCCCCGGGGGCAGGGCTATGGCTACACCTTC. This sequence encodes CASSPRGQGYGYTF. Complete variable domain (other parts from reference TRBV3-1 and TRBJ1-2): DTAVSQTPKYLVTQMGNDKSIKCEQNLGHDTMYWYKQDSKKFLKIMFSYNNKELIINETVPNRFSPKSPDKAHLNLHINSLELGDSAVYFCASSPRGQGYGYTFGSGTRLTVV.

This clonotype was detected once. The chain recombines TRBV14 with TRBJ2-1; TRBD2 matches 7 bases. Per the germline V gene, CDR1 is SGHDN and CDR2 is FVKESK. The ends lost 8 bases at V and 6 bases at J; junction bases unmatched: 13. The CDR3 runs 15 residues. The CDR3 region is CASASSGGTSNEQFF. CDR3 DNA: TGTGCCAGCGCTTCCTCGGGAGGTACCTCCAATGAGCAGTTCTTC.

The chain carries TRBV5-6 and TRBJ2-5, with 8 bases that match TRBD2. The J call may be incorrect, as the DNA end agrees better with TRBJ2-7. The CDR3 length is 14 residues. Germline V gene data show CDR1 as SGHDT and CDR2 as YYEEEE. In DNA, the CDR3 is TGTGCCAGCAGCGACCCGGGACTAGAGGTCGAGCAGTACTTC. This gives the protein CASSDPGLEVEQYF.

This clonotype has just a few counts. The chain combines TRBV7-9 with TRBJ2-7; 7 bases are shared with TRBD1. V lost 4 bases to trimming and J lost 4 bases; unmatched junction nucleotides: 4. Germline CDR1 reads SEHNR; CDR2 reads FQNEAQ (reference sequence). CDR3 length equals 13 residues. The CDR3 loop is CASSSGQLYEQYF. CDR3 nucleotide sequence: TGTGCCAGCAGCTCGGGACAGCTTTACGAGCAGTACTTC.

This clonotype appeared a few times. The V gene is TRBV12-3 or TRBV12-4, the J gene TRBJ1-2; D is unresolved. The CDR3 has 17 amino acids. V lost 4 bases and J lost 0, with 18 bases in between. Here the CDR3 reads CASSSGLSTNPNYGYTF. The CDR3, as DNA: TGTGCCAGCAGTTCGGGCCTCTCAACTAACCCTAACTATGGCTACACCTTC.

V usage is TRBV11-2 and J usage is TRBJ2-1, with TRBD2 matching 10 bases. V was pared by 5 bases and J by 4 bases, with 8 bases of the junction left unmatched. CDR1 is SGHAT and CDR2 is FQNNGV in the germline V gene. The length of the CDR3 is 16 residues. CDR3 amino acids: CASSRWGTSDYNEQFF. Written as DNA, the CDR3 is TGTGCCAGCAGCCGCTGGGGGACTAGCGATTACAATGAGCAGTTCTTC.

This clonotype was observed a few times. The chain links TRBV29-1 to TRBJ2-5; a weak D match, TRBD2 (5 bases). The CDR3 totals 15 residues. Trimming took off 8 bases at V and 2 bases at J, with 21 bases between the two ends. Germline assignment: CDR1 SQVTM and CDR2 ANQGSEA. CDR3 residues: CSFWGGGWFQETQYF. CDR3 nucleotides: TGCAGCTTCTGGGGTGGCGGGTGGTTTCAAGAGACCCAGTACTTC.

The V call is TRBV6-2 or TRBV6-3, the J call TRBJ1-5; D uncertain. The V end lost 4 bases, the J end lost 3 bases, and 7 bases lay between the germline ends. The CDR3 loop spans 13 amino acids. Germline assignment: CDR1 MNHEY and CDR2 SVGEGT. For the CDR3, the DNA is TGTGCCAGCAGTTTCCGCACCAATCAGCCCCAGCATTTT. Amino acid sequence: CASSFRTNQPQHF.

The chain uses TRBV20-1 and TRBJ2-6; D is tentatively TRBD1 or TRBD2 (5 bases each). CDR1 is DFQATT and CDR2 is SNEGSKA in the germline V gene (reference sequence). The V end lost 6 bases, the J end lost 0 bases, and 12 bases lay between the germline ends. The CDR3 has 15 residues. The CDR3 region is CSAPGAASGANVLTF. DNA for the CDR3: TGCAGTGCACCCGGGGCCGCCTCTGGGGCCAACGTCCTGACTTTC.

This clonotype was found a few times. V usage is TRBV29-1 and J usage is TRBJ2-4; the match to TRBD2 covers 10 bases. CDR3 length equals 13 residues. The germline CDR1 and CDR2 sequences are SQVTM and ANQGSEA. After removal of 4 bases from V and 6 bases from J, the junction contained 3 bases not matched to a gene. Here the CDR3 DNA reads TGCAGCGTTGTAGCGGGAGGTATAAACATTCAGTACTTC. Protein: CSVVAGGINIQYF.

This rearrangement joins TRBV4-1 to TRBJ1-1; 8 bases are a match to TRBD1. J was trimmed by 3 bases and V by 3 bases; bases with no gene match: 9. Germline V gene lookup returns CDR1 MGHRA and CDR2 YSYEKL. The CDR3 runs 16 residues. CDR3 sequence: CASSHPGWGQDTEAFF. CDR3 bases: TGCGCCAGCAGCCACCCTGGGTGGGGACAGGACACTGAAGCTTTCTTT.